This T cell receptor (beta chain) was captured in a study of blood T cell repertoires in COVID-19. Study overall: The origin of the acute and convalescent COVID-19 samples was the United States, Italy and Spain. The cDNA or gDNA used as material had been derived from T cells, B-cell-depleted T cells, or PBMCs.

Researchers sorted participants into cohorts using their self-reported clinical history. CDR1 is SGHKS and CDR2 is YYEKEE in the germline V gene (reference sequence). CDR3 length: 15 amino acids. The junction had 5 bases not matched to a gene; V was cut back by 1 base and J by 7 bases. Sequenced by immunoSEQ multiplex PCR; TCRdb stores in-frame clones only, minus some. The table has about 150,000 clones, 86% seen once. This chain joins TRBV5-5 and TRBJ1-3; TRBD1 aligns across 10 bases. The origin of this receptor is a man between 45 and 60 years old who had recovered from COVID-19. Input material: PBMCs or T cells enriched from blood (not recorded which). The CDR3 bases are TGTGCCAGCAGCTTGTCAGCGGGACAGGGGAACACCATATATTTT. Protein: CASSLSAGQGNTIYF.